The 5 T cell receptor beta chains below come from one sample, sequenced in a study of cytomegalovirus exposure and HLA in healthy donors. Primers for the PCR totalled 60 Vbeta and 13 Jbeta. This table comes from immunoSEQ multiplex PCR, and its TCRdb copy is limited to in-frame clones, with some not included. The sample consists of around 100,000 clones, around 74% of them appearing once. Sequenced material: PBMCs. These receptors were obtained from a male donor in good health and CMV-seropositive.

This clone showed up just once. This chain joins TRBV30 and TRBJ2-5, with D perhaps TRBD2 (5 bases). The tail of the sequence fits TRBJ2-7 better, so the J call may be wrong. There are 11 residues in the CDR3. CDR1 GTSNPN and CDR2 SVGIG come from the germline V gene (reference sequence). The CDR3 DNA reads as TGTGCCTGGTACGGCGGGTACGAGCAGTACTTC. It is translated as CAWYGGYEQYF.

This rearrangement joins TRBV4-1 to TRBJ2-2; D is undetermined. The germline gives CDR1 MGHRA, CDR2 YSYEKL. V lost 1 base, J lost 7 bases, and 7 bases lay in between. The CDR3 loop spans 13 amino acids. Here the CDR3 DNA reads TGCGCCAGCAGCCAAGTCGAGGTCGGGGAGCTGTTTTTT. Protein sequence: CASSQVEVGELFF.

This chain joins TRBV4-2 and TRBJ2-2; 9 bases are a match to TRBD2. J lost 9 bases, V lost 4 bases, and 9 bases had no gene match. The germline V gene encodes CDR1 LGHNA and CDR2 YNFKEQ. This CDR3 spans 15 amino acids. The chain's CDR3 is CASSLTRGGQRELFF. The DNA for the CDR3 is TGTGCCAGCAGCCTAACGCGGGGGGGGCAAAGGGAGCTGTTTTTT.

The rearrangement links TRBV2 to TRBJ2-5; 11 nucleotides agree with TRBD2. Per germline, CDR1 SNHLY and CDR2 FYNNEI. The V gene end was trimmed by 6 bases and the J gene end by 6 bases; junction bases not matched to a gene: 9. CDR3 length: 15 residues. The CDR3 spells CASRELAGGHKTQYF. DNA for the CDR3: TGTGCCAGCAGAGAATTAGCGGGGGGGCATAAGACCCAGTACTTC.

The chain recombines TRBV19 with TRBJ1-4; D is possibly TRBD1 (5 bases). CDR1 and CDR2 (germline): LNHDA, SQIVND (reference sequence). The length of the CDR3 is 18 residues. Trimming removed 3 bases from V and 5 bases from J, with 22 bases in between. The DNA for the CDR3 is TGTGCCAGTAGTATGTTGACCCCAGTTGCAGGGTTGAATGAAAAACTGTTTTTT. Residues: CASSMLTPVAGLNEKLFF.